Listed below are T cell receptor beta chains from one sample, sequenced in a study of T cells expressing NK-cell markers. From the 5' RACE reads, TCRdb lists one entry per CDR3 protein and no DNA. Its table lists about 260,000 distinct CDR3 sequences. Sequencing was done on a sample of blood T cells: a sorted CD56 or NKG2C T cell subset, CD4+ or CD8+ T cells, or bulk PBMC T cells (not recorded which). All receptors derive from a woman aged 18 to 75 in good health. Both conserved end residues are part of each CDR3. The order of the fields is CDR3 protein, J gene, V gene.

cdr3_aa: CASSLLPGPGELFF
j_call: TRBJ2-2
v_call: TRBV5-1

cdr3_aa: CASSQEVLAGRGAGELFF
j_call: TRBJ2-2
v_call: TRBV4-3

cdr3_aa: CASSPGQGAGTEAFF
j_call: TRBJ1-1
v_call: TRBV7-9

cdr3_aa: CSVRSAYTQYF
j_call: TRBJ2-3
v_call: TRBV29-1

cdr3_aa: CASSFGQGRVQPQHF
j_call: TRBJ1-5
v_call: TRBV12-3/TRBV12-4

cdr3_aa: CASSLRSRRDQPQHF
j_call: TRBJ1-5
v_call: TRBV12-3/TRBV12-4

cdr3_aa: CASIAGPSSYNEQFF
j_call: TRBJ2-1
v_call: TRBV7-8

cdr3_aa: CASSRLTGGWETQYF
j_call: TRBJ2-5
v_call: TRBV7-2

cdr3_aa: CASSPGLAAYNEQFF
j_call: TRBJ2-1
v_call: TRBV4-2

cdr3_aa: CASSQVGGREKGNEQFF
j_call: TRBJ2-1
v_call: TRBV4-1

cdr3_aa: CASSFGQLNQPQHF
j_call: TRBJ1-5
v_call: TRBV7-2